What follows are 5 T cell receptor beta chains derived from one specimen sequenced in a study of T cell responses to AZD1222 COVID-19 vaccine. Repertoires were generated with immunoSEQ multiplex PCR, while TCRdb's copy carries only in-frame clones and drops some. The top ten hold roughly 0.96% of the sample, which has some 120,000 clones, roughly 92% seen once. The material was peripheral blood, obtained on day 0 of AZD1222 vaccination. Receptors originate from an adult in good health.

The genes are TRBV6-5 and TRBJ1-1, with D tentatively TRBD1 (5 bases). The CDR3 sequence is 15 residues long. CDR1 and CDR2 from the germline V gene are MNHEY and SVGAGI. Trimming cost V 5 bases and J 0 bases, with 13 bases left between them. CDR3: CASSPEPGLNTEAFF. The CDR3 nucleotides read TGTGCCAGCAGTCCAGAGCCAGGGTTGAACACTGAAGCTTTCTTT.

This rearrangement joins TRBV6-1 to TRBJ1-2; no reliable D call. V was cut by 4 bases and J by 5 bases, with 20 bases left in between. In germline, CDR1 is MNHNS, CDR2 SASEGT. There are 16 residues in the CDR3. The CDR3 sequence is CASSVSGLGVEYGYTF. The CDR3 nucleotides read TGTGCCAGCAGTGTTAGTGGTCTAGGAGTGGAATATGGCTACACCTTC.

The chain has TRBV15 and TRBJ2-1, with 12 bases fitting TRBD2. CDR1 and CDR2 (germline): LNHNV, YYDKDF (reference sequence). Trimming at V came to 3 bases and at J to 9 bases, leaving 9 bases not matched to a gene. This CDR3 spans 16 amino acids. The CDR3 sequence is CATSRGLAGGPAEQFF. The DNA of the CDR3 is TGTGCCACCAGCAGGGGCCTAGCGGGGGGGCCAGCTGAGCAGTTCTTC. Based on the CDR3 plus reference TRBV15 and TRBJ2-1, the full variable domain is DAMVIQNPRYQVTQFGKPVTLSCSQTLNHNVMYWYQQKSSQAPKLLFHYYDKDFNNEADTPDNFQSRRPNTSFCFLDIRSPGLGDTAMYLCATSRGLAGGPAEQFFGPGTRLTVL.

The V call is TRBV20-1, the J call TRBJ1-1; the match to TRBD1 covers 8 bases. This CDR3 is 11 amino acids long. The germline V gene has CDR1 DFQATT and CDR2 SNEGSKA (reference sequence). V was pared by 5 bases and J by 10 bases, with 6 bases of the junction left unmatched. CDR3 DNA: TGCAGTGCTTCGACAGGGGTAGGAGCTTTCTTT. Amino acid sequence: CSASTGVGAFF.

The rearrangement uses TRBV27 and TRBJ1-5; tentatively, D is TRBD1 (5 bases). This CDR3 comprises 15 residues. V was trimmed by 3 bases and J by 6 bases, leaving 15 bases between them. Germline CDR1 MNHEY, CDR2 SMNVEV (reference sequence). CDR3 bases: TGTGCCAGCAGTTTCACCGGGATGGGGCGTCAGCCCCAGCATTTT. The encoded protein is CASSFTGMGRQPQHF.